This T cell receptor beta chain was captured by sequencing in a study of regulatory T cells in long-lasting Graves disease. This clonotype was picked up a small number of times. Noted time point: newly diagnosed GD, antithyroid drugs for less than 3 months. PBMCs provided the RNA from which the TCR library was made. There are 16 residues in the CDR3. Per the germline V gene, CDR1 is DFQATT and CDR2 is SNEGSKA (reference sequence). The J segment lost 4 bases and the V segment lost 1 base, leaving 7 bases of the junction unmatched. Relying on iRepertoire HTBI primers and Arm-PCR of CDR3 regions, the team built TCR beta libraries. Each CDR3 protein is one row after TCRdb ran MiXCR on the multiplex PCR reads. Found here are roughly 500,000 distinct CDR3 sequences, roughly 13% of them singletons; the top ten hold about 9.1%. A further study also used this sample, focusing on T cells in Graves' hyperthyroidism and ophthalmopathy.

The sample consisted of peripheral blood mononuclear cells (PBMCs), taken at new diagnosis, from a patient treated with antithyroid drugs. This sequence was found in a man in his thirties or forties with Graves disease. The V call is TRBV20-1, the J call TRBJ2-1; 10 bases map to TRBD2. The CDR3 DNA follows: TGCAGTGCTAGAGGGGAGCTAGCGGGAGTATACAATGAGCAGTTCTTC. Protein product: CSARGELAGVYNEQFF.